This T cell receptor beta chain was sequenced during a study of T cells in tuberculosis. Trimming took off 0 bases at V and 6 bases at J, with 12 bases between the two ends. The CDR3 has 14 amino acids. CDR1 is SGHRS and CDR2 is YFSETQ in the germline V gene. Thawed, overnight-rested PBMC were stained with GMM-loaded CD1B tetramer, viability dye and anti-CD3, then sorted. The lipid loaded on the CD1B tetramers was C32 glucose monomycolate from Rhodococcus equi. The method was immunoSEQ multiplex PCR; TCRdb's version includes in-frame clones alone and lacks a portion of them. The data hold roughly 61,000 clones, with approximately 88% observed a single time.

Sequencing used CD1b-GMM tetramer-negative cells sorted from PBMCs. The sequence was obtained from an adult woman with latent tuberculosis. The rearrangement joins TRBV5-1 to TRBJ1-2; D may be TRBD1 (6 bases). The chain's CDR3 is CASSLEQGMDGYTF. Here the CDR3 DNA reads TGCGCCAGCAGCTTGGAACAGGGAATGGATGGCTACACCTTC. Complete variable domain (other parts from reference TRBV5-1 and TRBJ1-2): KAGVTQTPRYLIKTRGQQVTLSCSPISGHRSVSWYQQTPGQGLQFLFEYFSETQRNKGNFPGRFSGRQFSNSRSEMNVSTLELGDSALYLCASSLEQGMDGYTFGSGTRLTVV.